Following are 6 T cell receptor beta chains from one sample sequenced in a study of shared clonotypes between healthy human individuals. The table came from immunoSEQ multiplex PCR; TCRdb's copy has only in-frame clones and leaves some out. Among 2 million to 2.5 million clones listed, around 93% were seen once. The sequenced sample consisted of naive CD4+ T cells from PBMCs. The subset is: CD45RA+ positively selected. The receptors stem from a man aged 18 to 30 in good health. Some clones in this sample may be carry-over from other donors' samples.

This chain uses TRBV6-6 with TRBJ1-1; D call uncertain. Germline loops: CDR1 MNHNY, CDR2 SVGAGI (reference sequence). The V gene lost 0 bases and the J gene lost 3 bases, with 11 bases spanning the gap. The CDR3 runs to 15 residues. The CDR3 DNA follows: TGTGCCAGCAGTTACTCGGGCCCCTTACACACTGAAGCTTTCTTT. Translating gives CASSYSGPLHTEAFF.

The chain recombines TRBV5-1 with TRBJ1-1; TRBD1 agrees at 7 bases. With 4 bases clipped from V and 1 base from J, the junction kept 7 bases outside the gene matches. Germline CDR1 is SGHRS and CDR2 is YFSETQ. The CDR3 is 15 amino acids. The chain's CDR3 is CASSVSGTENTEAFF. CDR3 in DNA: TGCGCCAGCAGCGTTTCCGGGACAGAGAACACTGAAGCTTTCTTT.

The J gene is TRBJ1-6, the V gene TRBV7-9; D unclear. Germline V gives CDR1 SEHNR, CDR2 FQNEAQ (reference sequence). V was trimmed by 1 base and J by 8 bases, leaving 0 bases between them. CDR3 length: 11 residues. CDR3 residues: CASSLDSPLHF. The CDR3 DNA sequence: TGTGCCAGCAGCTTAGATTCACCCCTCCACTTT.

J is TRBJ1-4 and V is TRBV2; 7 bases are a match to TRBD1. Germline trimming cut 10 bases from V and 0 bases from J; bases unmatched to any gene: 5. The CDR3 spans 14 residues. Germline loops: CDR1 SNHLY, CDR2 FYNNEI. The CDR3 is CATKGQATNEKLFF. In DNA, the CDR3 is TGTGCCACGAAAGGACAGGCAACTAATGAAAAACTGTTTTTT.

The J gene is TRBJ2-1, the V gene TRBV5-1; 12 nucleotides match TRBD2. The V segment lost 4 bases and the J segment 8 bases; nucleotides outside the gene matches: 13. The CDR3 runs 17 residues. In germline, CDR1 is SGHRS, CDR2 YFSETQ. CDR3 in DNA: TGCGCCAGCAGCCCGGCCCCACTAGCGGGAGGTGGGGATGAGCAGTTCTTC. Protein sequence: CASSPAPLAGGGDEQFF.

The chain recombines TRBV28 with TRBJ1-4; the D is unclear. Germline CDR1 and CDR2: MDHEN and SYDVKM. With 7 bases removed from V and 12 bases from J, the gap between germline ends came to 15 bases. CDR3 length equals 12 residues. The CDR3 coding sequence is TGTGCCAGCACCTTGGGGAAAGGGCAACTGTTTTTT. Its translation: CASTLGKGQLFF.